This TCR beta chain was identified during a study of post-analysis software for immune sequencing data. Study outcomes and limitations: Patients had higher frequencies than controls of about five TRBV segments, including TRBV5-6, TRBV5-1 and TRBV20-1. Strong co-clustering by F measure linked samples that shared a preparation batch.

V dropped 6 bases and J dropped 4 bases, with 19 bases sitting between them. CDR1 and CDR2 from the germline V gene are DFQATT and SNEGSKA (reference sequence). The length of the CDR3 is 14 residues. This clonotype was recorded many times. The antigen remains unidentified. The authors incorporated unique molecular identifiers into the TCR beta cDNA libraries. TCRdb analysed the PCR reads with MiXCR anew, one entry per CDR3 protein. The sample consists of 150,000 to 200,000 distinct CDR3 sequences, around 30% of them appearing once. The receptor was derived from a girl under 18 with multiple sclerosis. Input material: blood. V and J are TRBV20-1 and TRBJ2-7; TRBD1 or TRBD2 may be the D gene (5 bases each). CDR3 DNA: TGCAGTGCCCTAGGGGCAGGGTCGGGGTACGAGCAGTACTTC. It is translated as CSALGAGSGYEQYF.